The clone carrying this TCR beta chain was detected once. What it binds is unknown. Because the CDR3's place on the DNA is in doubt, the DNA is left out and the CDR3 is given as listed by TCRdb. The source of the sample is a study of neurological immune-mediated disorders. The CDR3 has 23 amino acids, counting both end residues. CDR1 is MGHRA, CDR2 YSYEKL, per germline. One entry per CDR3 protein results from TCRdb running MiXCR on the 5' RACE reads. The table includes about 79,000 distinct CDR3 sequences, around 14% detected once. Study-wide points: The study found no CDR3 amino acid sequences shared by expanded clones across subjects, suggesting private repertoires in all groups.

This receptor was identified in a woman aged 45 to 65 in good health. The J gene is TRBJ2-4, the V gene TRBV4-1; the listed D gene, TRBD1, was not tested against the DNA. Sequencing was carried out using PBMCs. The CDR3 spells CASSFYICSAGFPLQDRVDIQYF.